This T cell receptor (beta chain) was observed in a study of T cells of healthy individuals. V lost 4 bases, J lost 6 bases, and 11 bases lay in between. The germline V gene has CDR1 SGHNT and CDR2 YYREEE (reference sequence). The CDR3 spans 12 residues. This clonotype was seen more than once but under ten times. TCRdb redid the calling of the 5' RACE reads with MiXCR, one entry per CDR3 protein. This sample has around 90,000 distinct CDR3 sequences, with about 5% found just once. V gene TRBV5-4 combines with J gene TRBJ2-7; D uncertain. The TCR was taken from a female donor in good health. In nucleotides, the CDR3 is TGTGCCAGCAGCCCGGCTGTGGGCGAGCAGTACTTC. Protein sequence: CASSPAVGEQYF.